This T cell receptor beta chain is from a study of T cells in Graves' hyperthyroidism and ophthalmopathy. Many counts were recorded for this clonotype. RNA transcripts yielded amplified TCR beta CDR3 regions. The study used the HTBI primer set for a first-round RT-PCR of the TCR CDR3. TCRdb analysed the multiplex PCR reads with MiXCR anew, one entry per CDR3 protein. The sample has a few hundred thousand distinct CDR3 sequences; about 14% are singletons. The germline gives CDR1 LGHDT, CDR2 YNNKEL (reference sequence). The CDR3 spans 15 residues. The trim removed 1 base at V and 5 bases at J, leaving 6 bases unmatched. Out of approximately 10 ml of fresh peripheral blood came the PBMCs.

This TCR came from a woman in her twenties or thirties with Graves' ophthalmopathy. The specimen was blood. The chain carries TRBV3-1 and TRBJ2-5; 8 positions agree with TRBD2. The CDR3 DNA sequence: TGTGCCAGCAGCCAAGCTCGGGGGGGCTGGGAGACCCAGTACTTC. This translates into CASSQARGGWETQYF.